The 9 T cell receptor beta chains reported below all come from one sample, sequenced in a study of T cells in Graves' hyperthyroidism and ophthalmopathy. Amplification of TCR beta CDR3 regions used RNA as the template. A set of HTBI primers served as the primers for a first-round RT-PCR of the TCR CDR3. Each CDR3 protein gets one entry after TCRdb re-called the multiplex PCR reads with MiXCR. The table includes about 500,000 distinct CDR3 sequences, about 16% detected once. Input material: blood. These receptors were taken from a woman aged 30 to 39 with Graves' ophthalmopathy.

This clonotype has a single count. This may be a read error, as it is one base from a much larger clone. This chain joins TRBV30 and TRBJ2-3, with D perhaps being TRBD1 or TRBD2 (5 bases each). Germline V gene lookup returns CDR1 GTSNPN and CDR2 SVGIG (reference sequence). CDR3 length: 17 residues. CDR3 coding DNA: TGTGCCTGGAGTGTGAGGGGATCCCCTTGGGGCACAGAAACGCAGTATTTT. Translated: CAWSVRGSPWGTETQYF.

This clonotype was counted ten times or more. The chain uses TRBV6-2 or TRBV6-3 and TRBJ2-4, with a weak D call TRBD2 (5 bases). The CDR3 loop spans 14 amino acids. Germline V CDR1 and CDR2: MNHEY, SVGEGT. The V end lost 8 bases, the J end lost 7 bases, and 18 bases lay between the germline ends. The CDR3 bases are TGTGCCAGCTGCCCTTTCCTAGGCGGGAACATTCAGTACTTC. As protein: CASCPFLGGNIQYF.

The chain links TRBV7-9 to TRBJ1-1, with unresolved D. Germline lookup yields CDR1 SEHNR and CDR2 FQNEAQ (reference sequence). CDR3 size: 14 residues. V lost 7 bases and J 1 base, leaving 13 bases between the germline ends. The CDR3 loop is CASTPSRKNTEAFF. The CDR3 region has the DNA TGTGCCAGCACACCCTCCAGGAAGAACACTGAAGCTTTCTTT.

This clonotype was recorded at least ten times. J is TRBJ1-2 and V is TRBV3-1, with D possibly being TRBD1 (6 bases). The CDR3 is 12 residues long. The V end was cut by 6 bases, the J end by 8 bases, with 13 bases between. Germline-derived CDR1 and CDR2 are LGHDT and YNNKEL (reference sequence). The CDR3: CASSYNREGYTF. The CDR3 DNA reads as TGTGCCAGCAGTTACAACAGGGAAGGCTACACCTTC.

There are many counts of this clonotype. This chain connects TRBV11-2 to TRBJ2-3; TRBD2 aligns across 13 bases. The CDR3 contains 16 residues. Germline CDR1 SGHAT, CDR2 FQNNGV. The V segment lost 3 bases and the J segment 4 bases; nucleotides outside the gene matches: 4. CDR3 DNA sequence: TGTGCCAGCAGCTTTGGACTAGCGGGAGCGGCAGATACGCAGTATTTT. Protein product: CASSFGLAGAADTQYF.

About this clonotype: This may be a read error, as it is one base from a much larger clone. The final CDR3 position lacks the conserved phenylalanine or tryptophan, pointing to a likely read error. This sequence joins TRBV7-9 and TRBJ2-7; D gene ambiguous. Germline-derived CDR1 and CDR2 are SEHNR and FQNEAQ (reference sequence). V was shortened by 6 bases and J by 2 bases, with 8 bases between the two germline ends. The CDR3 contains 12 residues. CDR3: CASRQATYEQYL. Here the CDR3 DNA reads TGTGCCAGCAGGCAGGCCACCTACGAGCAGTACCTC.

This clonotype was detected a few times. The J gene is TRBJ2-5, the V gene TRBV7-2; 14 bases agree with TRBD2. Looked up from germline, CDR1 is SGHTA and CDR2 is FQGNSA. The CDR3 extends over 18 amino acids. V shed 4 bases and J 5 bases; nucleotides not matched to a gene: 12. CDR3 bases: TGTGCCAGCAGCTCTAATTTCGGACTAGCGGGAGGAAGGGAGACCCAGTACTTC. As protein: CASSSNFGLAGGRETQYF.

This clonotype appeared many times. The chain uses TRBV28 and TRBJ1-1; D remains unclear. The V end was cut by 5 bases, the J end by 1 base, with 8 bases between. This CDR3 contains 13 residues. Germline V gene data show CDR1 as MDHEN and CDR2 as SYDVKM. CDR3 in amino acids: CASSPLANTEAFF. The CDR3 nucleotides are TGTGCCAGCAGTCCCCTAGCGAACACTGAAGCTTTCTTT.

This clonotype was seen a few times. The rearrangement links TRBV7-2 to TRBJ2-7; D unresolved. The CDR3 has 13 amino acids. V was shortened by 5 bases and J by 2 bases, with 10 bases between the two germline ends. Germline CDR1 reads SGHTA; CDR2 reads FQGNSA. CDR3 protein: CASSQRNTYEQYF. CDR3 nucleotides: TGTGCCAGCAGCCAGAGAAACACCTACGAGCAGTACTTC.